Below, 27 T cell receptor beta chains from the same sample are listed, as sequenced in a study of shared clonotypes between healthy human individuals. Here immunoSEQ multiplex PCR was the method, and the copy in TCRdb shows in-frame clones only, minus some. This sample has about 820,000 clones; around 93% occur once, and the top ten carry around 24%. Naive CD8 cells, CD45RO-negative and positively selected for CCR7, excluded terminally differentiated effector memory CD45RA+ cells. The sample comprised naive CD8+ T cells sorted from blood. These receptors came from a man aged 30 to 45 in good health.

The gene calls are TRBV2 and TRBJ1-5; D remains ambiguous. CDR1 is SNHLY and CDR2 is FYNNEI in the germline V gene. This CDR3 is built from 16 residues. The V and J ends lost 4 bases and 1 base respectively, with 14 bases between them. The CDR3 bases are TGTGCCAGCAGTGTACCGGGGATTGGGAGCAATCAGCCCCAGCATTTT. Translating it yields CASSVPGIGSNQPQHF.

This clone came up once. V gene TRBV27 combines with J gene TRBJ2-1; the D is unclear. CDR3 length: 16 amino acids. Germline assignment: CDR1 MNHEY and CDR2 SMNVEV (reference sequence). V lost 0 bases to trimming and J lost 2 bases, with 11 bases between them. CDR3 coding DNA: TGTGCCAGCAGTTTATCGTACTTTGGGGCCTACAATGAGCAGTTCTTC. This encodes CASSLSYFGAYNEQFF.

This sequence joins TRBV4-3 and TRBJ2-7; D is undetermined. This CDR3 is 14 amino acids long. With 8 bases removed from V and 0 bases from J, the gap between germline ends came to 14 bases. Germline CDR1 and CDR2: LGHNA and YSLEER. The CDR3 coding sequence is TGCGCCAGCGCTTCTGGTGAAAGCTCCTACGAGCAGTACTTC. It is translated as CASASGESSYEQYF.

This clone was recorded only once. The chain is built from TRBV7-8 and TRBJ2-1; the D is unclear. This CDR3 is 16 amino acids long. With 0 bases removed from V and 3 bases from J, the gap between germline ends came to 12 bases. Germline assignment: CDR1 SGHVS and CDR2 FQNEAQ. The CDR3: CASSLAPRLNYNEQFF. CDR3 DNA sequence: TGTGCCAGCAGCTTAGCACCGCGACTGAACTACAATGAGCAGTTCTTC.

This chain uses TRBV29-1 with TRBJ2-7; D remains unclear. The germline CDR1 and CDR2 sequences are SQVTM and ANQGSEA. The CDR3 is made up of 12 amino acids. V was clipped by 6 bases and J by 3 bases, with 12 bases between them. The DNA of the CDR3 is TGCAGCGTCACGGCTGATAACTACGAGCAGTACTTC. Its protein is CSVTADNYEQYF.

The chain combines TRBV6-6 with TRBJ1-3; D not certain. CDR3 size: 16 residues. Germline values: CDR1 MNHNY, CDR2 SVGAGI (reference sequence). V shed 7 bases and J shed 4 bases, with 20 bases lying between them. The CDR3 sequence: CASIPLGSSKGNTIYF. The DNA of the CDR3 is TGTGCCAGCATTCCCCTTGGGTCATCAAAAGGAAACACCATATATTTT.

The sample holds one count of this clone. This chain connects TRBV7-9 to TRBJ1-1, with D unclear. The CDR3 is made up of 13 amino acids. CDR1 is SEHNR, CDR2 FQNEAQ, per germline (reference sequence). The ends were cut back, 2 bases at V and 4 bases at J, with 8 bases in the middle. DNA of the CDR3: TGTGCCAGCAGCTTAATAGGGCGCACTGAAGCTTTCTTT. It is translated as CASSLIGRTEAFF.

V gene TRBV2 combines with J gene TRBJ2-7, with 7 positions matching TRBD1. CDR3 size: 16 residues. The germline CDR1 and CDR2 sequences are SNHLY and FYNNEI. J lost 3 bases, V lost 5 bases, and 13 bases had no gene match. The CDR3 DNA sequence: TGTGCCAGCAGTCAGTCCGGGACAGAGATTTTCTACGAGCAGTACTTC. Translating gives CASSQSGTEIFYEQYF.

This clone came up once. The chain couples TRBV30 to TRBJ2-3; 14 bases fit TRBD2. There are 20 residues in the CDR3. Germline V gene lookup returns CDR1 GTSNPN and CDR2 SVGIG (reference sequence). V lost 8 bases, J lost 3 bases, and 22 bases stayed unmatched. The CDR3 coding sequence is TGTGCCAGCAGACCGGGACTAGCGGGAGAATGGGGAGGGGTAACAGATACGCAGTATTTT. As protein: CASRPGLAGEWGGVTDTQYF.

V and J are TRBV27 and TRBJ2-2, with TRBD2 identical over 7 bases. The germline CDR1 and CDR2 sequences are MNHEY and SMNVEV (reference sequence). The length of the CDR3 is 16 residues. Trimming cost V 3 bases and J 14 bases; bases outside gene matches: 18. CDR3 loop: CASSLMFSSGPTSLFF. CDR3 bases: TGTGCCAGCAGTTTGATGTTTTCTAGCGGCCCCACGTCCCTGTTTTTT.

The chain links TRBV23-1 to TRBJ2-3; the match to TRBD2 covers 14 bases. TRBV23-1 is treated as an ORF (open reading frame) with a function not yet certain. The CDR3 runs 18 residues. Trimming cost V 6 bases and J 7 bases; bases outside gene matches: 15. This CDR3 is CASRRTSGRRERKNTQYF. CDR3 sequence (DNA): TGCGCCAGCAGGAGGACTAGCGGGAGGCGAGAAAGAAAGAATACGCAGTATTTT.

This clone was seen only once. This chain joins TRBV5-1 and TRBJ1-1; D is ambiguous. V lost 4 bases, J lost 7 bases, and 11 bases lay in between. The CDR3 has 12 amino acids. Germline CDR1 is SGHRS and CDR2 is YFSETQ. CDR3 sequence reads: CASSLKGYEAFF. CDR3 sequence (DNA): TGCGCCAGCAGCCTCAAAGGATATGAAGCTTTCTTT.

The V and J genes are TRBV4-1 and TRBJ1-4; D is undetermined. Germline V gives CDR1 MGHRA, CDR2 YSYEKL. V lost 0 bases and J 6 bases, leaving 5 bases between the germline ends. This CDR3 region has 13 residues. In DNA form, the CDR3 reads TGCGCCAGCAGCCAAGAAAGAGATGAAAAACTGTTTTTT. This sequence encodes CASSQERDEKLFF.

In the case of this clone: At one end the junction does not follow the germline gene, possibly because of a read error. The genes are TRBV7-7 and TRBJ2-3; TRBD2 aligns across 8 bases. This CDR3 comprises 15 residues. Germline-derived CDR1 and CDR2 are SSHAT and FNYEAQ (reference sequence). The CDR3: CASSLAGPGPDTQYF. The CDR3 bases are TGTGCTAGCAGCTTAGCGGGACCCGGGCCAGATACGCAGTATTTT.

The gene calls are TRBV28 and TRBJ2-1, with D perhaps TRBD2 (6 bases). V was cut by 5 bases and J by 6 bases, with 14 bases left in between. Germline values: CDR1 MDHEN, CDR2 SYDVKM. The CDR3 runs to 14 residues. The CDR3 bases are TGTGCCAGCAGTCTCCAAATGGGGGGCAATGAGCAGTTCTTC. The encoded protein is CASSLQMGGNEQFF.

This rearrangement joins TRBV5-1 to TRBJ2-1; the D is unclear. V lost 0 bases, J lost 7 bases, and 11 bases lay in between. The CDR3 consists of 14 residues. Germline V gene sequence: CDR1 SGHRS, CDR2 YFSETQ. DNA for the CDR3: TGCGCCAGCAGCTTGGAGGGTTTGGGGAATGAGCAGTTCTTC. This codes for CASSLEGLGNEQFF.

The chain recombines TRBV4-1 with TRBJ2-1; D possibly corresponds to TRBD2 (6 bases). This CDR3 region has 16 residues. V was trimmed by 4 bases and J by 3 bases, leaving 16 bases between them. Germline values: CDR1 MGHRA, CDR2 YSYEKL. CDR3 region: CASSPREASIYNEQFF. The DNA of the CDR3 is TGCGCCAGCAGCCCGAGGGAGGCTAGTATCTACAATGAGCAGTTCTTC.

The CDR3 reads CASSGLSDRDPYEQYF. DNA for the CDR3: TGTGCCAGCAGTGGGCTTTCTGACCGGGACCCTTACGAGCAGTACTTC. The J gene is TRBJ2-7, the V gene TRBV2; either TRBD1 or TRBD2 may supply D (5 bases each). V was pared by 4 bases and J by 4 bases, with 20 bases between. CDR3 length: 16 residues. From germline, CDR1 is SNHLY and CDR2 FYNNEI. Combining the CDR3 with reference TRBV2 and TRBJ2-7 gives the whole variable domain EPEVTQTPSHQVTQMGQEVILRCVPISNHLYFYWYRQILGQKVEFLVSFYNNEISEKSEIFDDQFSVERPDGSNFTLKIRSTKLEDSAMYFCASSGLSDRDPYEQYFGPGTRLTVT.

The chain combines TRBV4-1 with TRBJ1-3; D call uncertain. This CDR3 comprises 15 residues. V was shortened by 4 bases and J by 1 base, with 11 bases between the two germline ends. The germline gives CDR1 MGHRA, CDR2 YSYEKL. The CDR3: CASSLNSLSGNTIYF. In nucleotides, the CDR3 is TGCGCCAGCAGCCTCAACAGCTTATCTGGAAACACCATATATTTT.

The chain couples TRBV6-6 to TRBJ2-5; 10 bases agree with TRBD1. This CDR3 is built from 16 residues. V lost 7 bases, J lost 4 bases, and 12 bases stayed unmatched. CDR1 is MNHNY and CDR2 is SVGAGI in the germline V gene (reference sequence). As DNA, the CDR3 is TGTGCCAGCACCTCCGCCCGACGACAGGGGGCAGAGACCCAGTACTTC. The encoded protein is CASTSARRQGAETQYF.

The chain employs TRBV10-2 and TRBJ2-1; a weak D match, TRBD2 (5 bases). Trimming removed 8 bases at V and 9 bases at J, with 8 bases between. Germline V gene lookup returns CDR1 WSHSY and CDR2 SAAADI. This CDR3 spans 10 amino acids. In DNA, the CDR3 is TGCGCCAGCCAGAGCGGTGAGCAGTTCTTC. Amino acid sequence: CASQSGEQFF.

The J gene is TRBJ1-2, the V gene TRBV7-9, with D unresolved. This CDR3 comprises 14 residues. Trimming shortened V by 3 bases and J by 2 bases, and 10 bases separated the two germline ends. Germline V gives CDR1 SEHNR, CDR2 FQNEAQ (reference sequence). The CDR3 here is CASSLAQKNYGYTF. The CDR3, as DNA: TGTGCCAGCAGCTTGGCTCAAAAAAACTATGGCTACACCTTC.

This clone appeared once. The V gene is TRBV28, the J gene TRBJ1-1, with TRBD1 identical over 8 bases. The CDR3 covers 17 residues. The V gene's germline CDR1 is MDHEN and CDR2 SYDVKM. Unmatched junction bases numbered 10, after V lost 1 base and J lost 3 bases. The chain's CDR3 is CASSLSRTGYRDTEAFF. CDR3 coding DNA: TGTGCCAGCAGTTTATCGAGGACAGGGTATCGTGACACTGAAGCTTTCTTT.

The chain recombines TRBV11-2 with TRBJ2-7; 7 nucleotides agree with TRBD2. The V gene end was trimmed by 4 bases and the J gene end by 0 bases; junction bases not matched to a gene: 12. CDR1 is SGHAT and CDR2 is FQNNGV in the germline V gene. CDR3 length equals 17 residues. CDR3 region: CASSSHEVAGYSYEQYF. For the CDR3, the DNA is TGTGCCAGCAGCTCTCACGAGGTAGCGGGTTACTCCTACGAGCAGTACTTC.

The chain links TRBV5-8 to TRBJ2-4, with D possibly matching TRBD1 (5 bases). Germline V gene sequence: CDR1 SGHTS, CDR2 YDEGEE. The CDR3 is made up of 17 amino acids. Trimming removed 0 bases from V and 0 bases from J, with 13 bases in between. The CDR3 region has the DNA TGTGCCAGCAGCTTGGATCCGACAGAAGTAGCCAAAAACATTCAGTACTTC. It yields the protein CASSLDPTEVAKNIQYF.

A few counts support this clone. The V and J genes are TRBV5-1 and TRBJ1-2, with D possibly being TRBD1 (5 bases). V lost 5 bases and J lost 8, with 13 bases in between. The CDR3 sequence is 12 residues long. From germline, CDR1 is SGHRS and CDR2 YFSETQ. The CDR3 coding sequence is TGCGCCAGCAGACCGGGGGAGGACGGCTACACCTTC. This encodes CASRPGEDGYTF. The variable domain in full, completed from reference TRBV5-1 and TRBJ1-2, reads KAGVTQTPRYLIKTRGQQVTLSCSPISGHRSVSWYQQTPGQGLQFLFEYFSETQRNKGNFPGRFSGRQFSNSRSEMNVSTLELGDSALYLCASRPGEDGYTFGSGTRLTVV.

In this sample, this clone turned up once. In DNA, the CDR3 is TGTGCCAGCAGTTACACCTTTCTTCCCAACACCGGGGAGCTGTTTTTT. Encoded protein: CASSYTFLPNTGELFF. This chain links TRBV6-6 with TRBJ2-2; D is uncertain. V lost 2 bases and J lost 2, with 12 bases in between. This CDR3 contains 16 residues. Germline CDR1 reads MNHNY; CDR2 reads SVGAGI (reference sequence).